A selection of T cell receptor beta chains follows, all from one sample in a study of blood T cell repertoires in COVID-19. Measured with immunoSEQ multiplex PCR; TCRdb has only the in-frame clones, and not every one. The table lists 100,000 to 150,000 clones, about 84% of them singletons. The specimen sequenced was peripheral blood. These receptors were collected from a human donor in a cohort sampled during active COVID-19. Each CDR3 is given with its conserved first and last residue. Each record gives: D gene, V gene, CDR3 length, CDR3 protein. D genes are given only for firm matches.

d_gene: .; v_gene: TRBV19; len: 13; CDR3aa: CASSTELTGELFF
d_gene: .; v_gene: TRBV1; len: 17; CDR3aa: CTSSDIGAGAIADTQYF
d_gene: .; v_gene: TRBV12-3/TRBV12-4; len: 13; CDR3aa: CASSFSYTGELFF
d_gene: TRBD2; v_gene: TRBV6-5; len: 16; CDR3aa: CASSYSSSGKNNEQFF
d_gene: TRBD2; v_gene: TRBV20-1; len: 11; CDR3aa: CSAKMRENEYF
d_gene: TRBD2; v_gene: TRBV11-2; len: 16; CDR3aa: CASSLGLAGGQNEQFF
d_gene: .; v_gene: TRBV7-2; len: 14; CDR3aa: CASSREMRSYEQYF
d_gene: TRBD2; v_gene: TRBV6-5; len: 14; CDR3aa: CASSSGLTYNEQFF
d_gene: .; v_gene: TRBV7-3; len: 17; CDR3aa: CASSLRPTGASYNEQFF
d_gene: TRBD2; v_gene: TRBV5-8; len: 16; CDR3aa: CASSGTSGRNTGELFF
d_gene: .; v_gene: TRBV18; len: 14; CDR3aa: CASSPQGGANVLTF
d_gene: TRBD1; v_gene: TRBV29-1; len: 12; CDR3aa: CSVTGVSETQYF
d_gene: TRBD2; v_gene: TRBV7-9; len: 14; CDR3aa: CARQRDGEADTQYF
d_gene: .; v_gene: TRBV11-3; len: 13; CDR3aa: CASSQQGNTEAFF
d_gene: TRBD2; v_gene: TRBV10-3; len: 14; CDR3aa: CAIEGTSGSRTQYF
d_gene: .; v_gene: TRBV11-2; len: 16; CDR3aa: CASSLVRQYSGNTIYF
d_gene: TRBD1; v_gene: TRBV19; len: 16; CDR3aa: CASSPAGGRTNQPQHF
d_gene: TRBD2; v_gene: TRBV6-6; len: 16; CDR3aa: CASSYPPSGSSYEQYF
d_gene: .; v_gene: TRBV28; len: 13; CDR3aa: CASSSPDRETQYF
d_gene: .; v_gene: TRBV3-1/TRBV3-2; len: 13; CDR3aa: CASRQTGNSPLHF
d_gene: TRBD2; v_gene: TRBV6-5; len: 15; CDR3aa: CASLSRASGRYEQYF
d_gene: .; v_gene: TRBV28; len: 14; CDR3aa: CASSKAGPQETQYF
d_gene: .; v_gene: TRBV29-1; len: 13; CDR3aa: CSVEDTVPHGYTF
d_gene: .; v_gene: TRBV12-3/TRBV12-4; len: 12; CDR3aa: CASSSTGYGYTF
d_gene: .; v_gene: TRBV6-5; len: 11; CDR3aa: CASRVTDEAFF
d_gene: TRBD2; v_gene: TRBV7-2; len: 15; CDR3aa: CASSLSGSFPYEQYF
d_gene: .; v_gene: TRBV6-2/TRBV6-3; len: 21; CDR3aa: CASSYSAIGTPFIHSNQPQHF
d_gene: TRBD1; v_gene: TRBV25-1; len: 14; CDR3aa: CASRGQGGGTEAFF
d_gene: TRBD2; v_gene: TRBV2; len: 15; CDR3aa: CASSERLAGKETQYF
d_gene: TRBD1; v_gene: TRBV27; len: 17; CDR3aa: CASSIRWGIGTVYGYTF
d_gene: .; v_gene: TRBV15; len: 16; CDR3aa: CATSRDTRTVAYEQYF
d_gene: TRBD1; v_gene: TRBV7-9; len: 14; CDR3aa: CASSSEQGAIKAFF
d_gene: .; v_gene: TRBV9; len: 15; CDR3aa: CASSVPGHSNQPQHF
d_gene: .; v_gene: TRBV2; len: 16; CDR3aa: CASSEDSSAYNSPLHF
d_gene: TRBD1; v_gene: TRBV19; len: 13; CDR3aa: CASSTGGNTEAFF
d_gene: TRBD1; v_gene: TRBV3-1/TRBV3-2; len: 15; CDR3aa: CASSLRDREDTEAFF
d_gene: .; v_gene: TRBV30; len: 12; CDR3aa: CTWSVRRDTIYF
d_gene: TRBD1; v_gene: TRBV19; len: 12; CDR3aa: CATWDRGLQLFF